This TCR beta chain was obtained from a study of cytomegalovirus exposure and HLA in healthy donors. Study observations and caveats: The only immune exposure information that was available was CMV serostatus. Per a later analysis, HLA-associated TCR beta chains showed more clonal expansion than other, equally common TCR beta chains.

V lost 4 bases to trimming and J lost 10 bases; unmatched junction nucleotides: 11. CDR3 length: 14 amino acids. CDR1 is SGHNT and CDR2 is YENEEA in the germline V gene. As to this clone: Its antigen remains unidentified.

The study ran its PCR with 60 Vbeta and 13 Jbeta primers. Libraries were prepared by immunoSEQ multiplex PCR; TCRdb keeps only in-frame clonotypes and omits some of them. The sample table includes roughly 34,000 clones. Sequenced sample: PBMCs. The J gene is TRBJ1-1, the V gene TRBV11-3; 8 positions agree with TRBD1. This clonotype originated in a man aged 35 to 55 in good health and CMV-seronegative. Here the CDR3 reads CASSSLRTGWRAFF. The CDR3 coding sequence is TGTGCCAGCAGCTCACTTCGGACAGGGTGGAGAGCTTTCTTT.